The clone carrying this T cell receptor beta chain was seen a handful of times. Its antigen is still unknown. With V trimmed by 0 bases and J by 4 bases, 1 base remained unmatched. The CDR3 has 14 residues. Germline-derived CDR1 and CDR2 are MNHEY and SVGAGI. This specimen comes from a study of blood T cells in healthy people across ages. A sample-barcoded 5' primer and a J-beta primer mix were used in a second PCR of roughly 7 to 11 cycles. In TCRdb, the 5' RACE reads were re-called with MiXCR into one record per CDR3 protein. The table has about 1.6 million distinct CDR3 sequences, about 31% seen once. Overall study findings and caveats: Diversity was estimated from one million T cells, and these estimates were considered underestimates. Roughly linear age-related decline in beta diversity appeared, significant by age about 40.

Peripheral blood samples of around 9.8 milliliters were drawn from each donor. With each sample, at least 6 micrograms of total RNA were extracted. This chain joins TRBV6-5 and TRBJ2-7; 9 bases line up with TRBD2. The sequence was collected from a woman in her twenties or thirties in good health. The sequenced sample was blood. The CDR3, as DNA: TGTGCCAGCAGTTACTCTACTAGCGGGTACGAGCAGTACTTC. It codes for CASSYSTSGYEQYF.